This T cell receptor beta chain was sequenced for a study of cytomegalovirus exposure and HLA in healthy donors. The study's findings and limits: Prediction of most subjects' HLA-A and HLA-B alleles by TCR beta sequences was reportedly accurate.

The PCR ran on 60 Vbeta and 13 Jbeta primers. The assay was immunoSEQ multiplex PCR, and TCRdb's table has in-frame clones only and misses some. The listing contains around 100,000 clones. Worth noting for this clone: The target antigen is unknown.

Sequenced input: PBMCs. The TCR was taken from a man in his forties or fifties in good health and CMV-seronegative.

Written as DNA, the CDR3 is TGTGCCAGCAGAGTTGAGGGCGGAAACACTGAAGCTTTCTTT. Translated, it gives CASRVEGGNTEAFF. The rearrangement links TRBV6-1 to TRBJ1-1; D is unresolved. V gave up 6 bases and J gave up 2 bases, with 13 bases separating them. This CDR3 has 14 residues. Germline loops: CDR1 MNHNS, CDR2 SASEGT.